A single sample gave rise to the 27 T cell receptor beta chains below, sequenced in a study of T cells in Graves' hyperthyroidism and ophthalmopathy (dated by TCRdb to the late 2010s). Libraries were prepared through multiplex PCR. Sequencing was carried out with an Illumina HiSeq 2000. Amplification of TCR beta CDR3 regions was carried out from RNA transcripts. A first-round RT-PCR of the TCR CDR3 used the HTBI primer set with the Qiagen OneStep RT-PCR kit. TCRdb trimmed public reads at Q25 via fastp, called clones via MiXCR and kept in-frame beta chains. A single entry per CDR3 protein holds the most common genes and DNA from its merged rows. Here the sample has more than 50,000 distinct CDR3 sequences; about 50% occur a single time. The top ten clonotypes cover approximately 3.3% of the sample. Material: blood. These TCRs come from a woman aged 60-70 years with Graves' ophthalmopathy.

This clonotype was seen at least ten times. The chain employs TRBV5-5 and TRBJ1-2; D is ambiguous. This CDR3 has 13 residues. CDR1 SGHKS and CDR2 YYEKEE come from the germline V gene (reference sequence). Trimming cost V 0 bases and J 0 bases, with 3 bases left between them. The CDR3 coding sequence is TGTGCCAGCAGCTTGGATGCTAACTATGGCTACACCTTC. Translated: CASSLDANYGYTF.

This clonotype has a count of ten or more. This rearrangement joins TRBV9 to TRBJ1-1; no reliable D call. Germline-derived CDR1 and CDR2 are SGDLS and YYNGEE. Trimming left V 1 base short and J 1 base short, with 5 bases between. This CDR3 is 13 amino acids long. Here the CDR3 DNA reads TGTGCCAGCAGCGTATCAGCGAACACTGAAGCTTTCTTT. Residues: CASSVSANTEAFF.

The V and J genes are TRBV5-4 and TRBJ1-5, with D tentatively TRBD1 (5 bases). Per the germline V gene, CDR1 is SGHNT and CDR2 is YYREEE (reference sequence). The V end was cut by 4 bases, the J end by 3 bases, with 14 bases between. The CDR3 loop spans 15 amino acids. The CDR3 sequence is CASSRTGPFNQPQHF. DNA of the CDR3: TGTGCCAGCAGCAGAACAGGACCCTTCAATCAGCCCCAGCATTTT. The full variable domain, rest sourced from reference TRBV5-4 and TRBJ1-5, is ETGVTQSPTHLIKTRGQQVTLRCSSQSGHNTVSWYQQALGQGPQFIFQYYREEENGRGNFPPRFSGLQFPNYSSELNVNALELDDSALYLCASSRTGPFNQPQHFGDGTRLSIL.

The V gene is TRBV5-1, the J gene TRBJ1-5, with a tentative D call TRBD1 (6 bases). The CDR3 totals 15 residues. Looked up from germline, CDR1 is SGHRS and CDR2 is YFSETQ. With 7 bases removed from V and 2 bases from J, the gap between germline ends came to 16 bases. For the CDR3, the DNA is TGCGCCAGCCGCTGGGAGCCAGGGGGCAATCAGCCCCAGCATTTT. Amino acid sequence: CASRWEPGGNQPQHF.

This clonotype was seen only once. A read error may account for a junction end that differs from germline. The V and J genes are TRBV6-6 and TRBJ2-1, with 8 bases that match TRBD2. The germline CDR1 and CDR2 sequences are MNHNY and SVGAGI (reference sequence). This CDR3 has 14 residues. CDR3 loop: CASSLIGGVYEQFF. CDR3 DNA: TGCGCCAGCAGTTTGATCGGGGGGGTATATGAGCAGTTCTTC.

The CDR3 protein is CASGQTGRLGNEQFF. CDR3 nucleotide sequence: TGCGCCAGCGGTCAGACAGGGAGGTTGGGCAATGAGCAGTTCTTC. The chain links TRBV5-1 to TRBJ2-1, with D tentatively TRBD1 (7 bases). V dropped 7 bases and J dropped 6 bases, with 20 bases sitting between them. Germline CDR1 and CDR2: SGHRS and YFSETQ. The CDR3 spans 15 residues. The whole variable domain, filled in from reference TRBV5-1 and TRBJ2-1, reads KAGVTQTPRYLIKTRGQQVTLSCSPISGHRSVSWYQQTPGQGLQFLFEYFSETQRNKGNFPGRFSGRQFSNSRSEMNVSTLELGDSALYLCASGQTGRLGNEQFFGPGTRLTVL.

The V call is TRBV20-1, the J call TRBJ2-2, with a tentative D call TRBD1 (5 bases). The germline V gene encodes CDR1 DFQATT and CDR2 SNEGSKA (reference sequence). The CDR3 extends over 15 amino acids. Deletions cut 1 base from V and 9 bases from J, with 18 bases between. CDR3 coding DNA: TGCAGTGCTAGAGGAGACAGAACGAACGCCAGGGAGCTGTTTTTT. Protein: CSARGDRTNARELFF.

This clonotype was observed many times. CDR3 protein: CASSPVQGNSPLHF. Written as DNA, the CDR3 is TGTGCCAGCTCTCCGGTTCAGGGGAATTCACCCCTCCACTTT. The chain couples TRBV5-6 to TRBJ1-6, with D perhaps TRBD1 (6 bases). V lost 7 bases to trimming and J lost 7 bases, with 15 bases between them. CDR3 length: 14 amino acids. Germline CDR1 and CDR2: SGHDT and YYEEEE.

The table lists this clonotype with many counts. This chain uses TRBV2 with TRBJ2-5; 7 bases fit TRBD1. The germline CDR1 and CDR2 sequences are SNHLY and FYNNEI. Trimming took 8 bases from V and 0 from J; bases not matched to a gene: 0. The CDR3 loop spans 12 amino acids. The CDR3 here is CASGTDQETQYF. CDR3 nucleotide sequence: TGTGCCAGCGGGACAGACCAAGAGACCCAGTACTTC.

This chain uses TRBV28 with TRBJ1-5, with 7 bases fitting TRBD1. Germline-derived CDR1 and CDR2 are MDHEN and SYDVKM. The CDR3 length is 16 residues. With 3 bases clipped from V and 11 bases from J, the junction kept 16 bases outside the gene matches. The CDR3 DNA is TGTGCCAGCAGTTTCGGGACAGAAGTACCTCAAGAGACCCAGCATTTT. This translates into CASSFGTEVPQETQHF.

For this clonotype: The missing conserved phenylalanine or tryptophan at the end of this CDR3 makes a read error likely. The limits of the CDR3 on the DNA are not certain, so only TCRdb's listed CDR3 is given. The rearrangement joins TRBV7-3 to TRBJ2-2; TRBD1 reflects the table's D call only, with no check against the DNA. A total of 16 residues make up the CDR3, ends included. Germline lookup yields CDR1 SGHTA and CDR2 FQGTGA. This CDR3 is CASSPPDRDGTGERFL.

In this sample, this clonotype turned up many times. The V call is TRBV6-6, the J call TRBJ2-5; tentatively, D is TRBD1 (5 bases). The length of the CDR3 is 12 residues. Per germline, CDR1 MNHNY and CDR2 SVGAGI (reference sequence). Trimming removed 2 bases from V and 5 bases from J, with 6 bases in between. The DNA of the CDR3 is TGTGCCAGCAGTTACGGGGCGGAGACCCAGTACTTC. This sequence encodes CASSYGAETQYF.

V and J are TRBV7-9 and TRBJ2-1; D may be TRBD1 (6 bases). Between the trimmed V and J ends, which lost 9 bases and 5 bases, there was a span of 20 bases. CDR1 and CDR2 from the germline V gene are SEHNR and FQNEAQ (reference sequence). The length of the CDR3 is 15 residues. CDR3 DNA: TGTGCCAGTTCCGGAGCTGTGGGGGCCAACAATGAGCAGTTCTTC. Protein sequence: CASSGAVGANNEQFF. Based on the CDR3 plus reference TRBV7-9 and TRBJ2-1, the full variable domain is DTGVSQNPRHKITKRGQNVTFRCDPISEHNRLYWYRQTLGQGPEFLTYFQNEAQLEKSRLLSDRFSAERPKGSFSTLEIQRTEQGDSAMYLCASSGAVGANNEQFFGPGTRLTVL.

The chain carries TRBV28 and TRBJ2-3; 10 nucleotides align to TRBD2. Germline trimming cut 4 bases from V and 0 bases from J; bases unmatched to any gene: 10. The CDR3 has 18 amino acids. Germline assignment: CDR1 MDHEN and CDR2 SYDVKM. The CDR3 DNA sequence: TGTGCCAGCAGTTCCCGAGCGGGAGGGGGTCCTAGCACAGATACGCAGTATTTT. The encoded protein is CASSSRAGGGPSTDTQYF.

V gene TRBV12-3 or TRBV12-4 combines with J gene TRBJ2-6, with D perhaps TRBD1 (6 bases). This CDR3 has 15 amino acids. The V end was cut by 5 bases, the J end by 4 bases, with 12 bases between. CDR3: CASSMGGTGANVLTF. The CDR3, as DNA: TGTGCCAGCAGTATGGGTGGGACAGGGGCCAACGTCCTGACTTTC.

The genes are TRBV25-1 and TRBJ2-7, with D uncertain. This CDR3 spans 13 amino acids. Germline CDR1 is MGHDK and CDR2 is SYGVNS. With 3 bases removed from V and 0 bases from J, the gap between germline ends came to 6 bases. CDR3 DNA: TGTGCCAGCAGTGAGTTCCACTCCTACGAGCAGTACTTC. Translating gives CASSEFHSYEQYF.

At least ten counts were recorded for this clonotype. The chain employs TRBV4-3 and TRBJ2-7; unclear D gene. The germline V gene has CDR1 LGHNA and CDR2 YSLEER. The CDR3 has 15 residues. The V gene lost 0 bases and the J gene lost 3 bases, with 12 bases spanning the gap. The CDR3: CASSQDSGGNYEQYF. The DNA of the CDR3 is TGCGCCAGCAGCCAAGATTCGGGCGGAAACTACGAGCAGTACTTC.

This clonotype was observed once. One end of the junction fails to match germline, which may point to a read error. This CDR3 is CASSSLLRTEACF. The DNA of the CDR3 is TGTGCCAGCAGCTCCCTTCTGCGGACTGAAGCTTGCTTT. The chain recombines TRBV11-2 with TRBJ1-1; D remains ambiguous. Germline V gene data show CDR1 as SGHAT and CDR2 as FQNNGV. This CDR3 has 13 amino acids.

V is TRBV7-2 and J is TRBJ1-5; D remains unclear. The ends were cut back, 5 bases at V and 14 bases at J, with 16 bases in the middle. The germline gives CDR1 SGHTA, CDR2 FQGNSA. This CDR3 region has 12 residues. CDR3 in DNA: TGTGCCAGCAGCCGGCGTGGGCAAGTCGAGCATTTT. Translated: CASSRRGQVEHF.

The rearrangement uses TRBV5-1 and TRBJ2-1; D may be TRBD1 or TRBD2 (6 bases each). Germline CDR1 reads SGHRS; CDR2 reads YFSETQ. The CDR3 runs to 14 residues. The V end was cut by 1 base, the J end by 5 bases, with 10 bases between. The CDR3 sequence is CASSLRGPNNEQFF. The CDR3 DNA sequence: TGCGCCAGCAGCTTGCGGGGGCCTAACAATGAGCAGTTCTTC.

Regarding this clonotype: Because the CDR3's place on the DNA is in doubt, the DNA is left out and the CDR3 is given as listed by TCRdb. The chain is built from TRBV7-6 and TRBJ1-1; no check of the table's D call, TRBD1, against the DNA was made. Germline assignment: CDR1 SGHVS and CDR2 FNYEAQ. The CDR3 length equals 20 residues, ends included. CDR3 protein: CASSLGDTQYFGPGLTEAFF.

This clonotype was recorded at least ten times. The gene calls are TRBV7-3 and TRBJ2-7, with 9 nucleotides matching TRBD1. The ends lost 6 bases at V and 3 bases at J; junction bases unmatched: 12. The CDR3 is made up of 16 amino acids. Germline assignment: CDR1 SGHTA and CDR2 FQGTGA. CDR3 sequence reads: CASSLAPDRGGYEQYF. The CDR3 nucleotides are TGTGCCAGCAGTCTTGCCCCGGACAGGGGTGGCTACGAGCAGTACTTC.

This clonotype was detected ten times or more. The rearrangement joins TRBV5-4 to TRBJ1-2; D not resolved. CDR1 SGHNT and CDR2 YYREEE come from the germline V gene (reference sequence). Trimming left V 0 bases short and J 8 bases short, with 11 bases between. The CDR3 consists of 13 residues. The CDR3 DNA reads as TGTGCCAGCAGCTTGGCCCCATACGGAGGCTACACCTTC. Its translation is CASSLAPYGGYTF. Full variable domain (outside the CDR3, taken from reference TRBV5-4 and TRBJ1-2): ETGVTQSPTHLIKTRGQQVTLRCSSQSGHNTVSWYQQALGQGPQFIFQYYREEENGRGNFPPRFSGLQFPNYSSELNVNALELDDSALYLCASSLAPYGGYTFGSGTRLTVV.

This clonotype has just one count. The V gene is TRBV20-1, the J gene TRBJ1-2; 9 bases match TRBD1. Losses at the gene ends were 1 base for V and 0 bases for J; bases not matched to a gene: 6. This CDR3 is built from 16 residues. Per the germline V gene, CDR1 is DFQATT and CDR2 is SNEGSKA (reference sequence). CDR3 sequence reads: CSARGQGVLANYGYTF. As DNA, the CDR3 is TGCAGTGCTAGAGGACAGGGGGTGCTAGCTAACTATGGCTACACCTTC.

To note about this clonotype: One end of the junction fails to match germline, which may point to a read error. The chain joins TRBV7-7 to TRBJ2-2, with D unresolved. CDR1 and CDR2 (germline): SSHAT, FNYEAQ (reference sequence). The CDR3 sequence is 10 residues long. CDR3 in amino acids: CASSLGELFF. The CDR3 coding sequence is TGTGCTAGCAGCTTAGGGGAGCTGTTTTTT.

The CDR3 region is CASSEMKPAYEQYF. The CDR3, as DNA: TGTGCCAGCAGTGAAATGAAACCGGCCTACGAGCAGTACTTC. The genes are TRBV2 and TRBJ2-7, with D unresolved. CDR1 and CDR2 (germline): SNHLY, FYNNEI. V was cut by 2 bases and J by 2 bases, with 10 bases left in between. The CDR3 spans 14 residues.

The CDR3 nucleotides read TGTGCCAGCAGCCCCCGGGACAGGGGGTTAACTGAAGCTTTCTTT. This codes for CASSPRDRGLTEAFF. This chain uses TRBV9 with TRBJ1-1; TRBD1 matches 11 bases. Trimming cost V 4 bases and J 5 bases; bases outside gene matches: 7. Per germline, CDR1 SGDLS and CDR2 YYNGEE. The CDR3 has 15 residues.